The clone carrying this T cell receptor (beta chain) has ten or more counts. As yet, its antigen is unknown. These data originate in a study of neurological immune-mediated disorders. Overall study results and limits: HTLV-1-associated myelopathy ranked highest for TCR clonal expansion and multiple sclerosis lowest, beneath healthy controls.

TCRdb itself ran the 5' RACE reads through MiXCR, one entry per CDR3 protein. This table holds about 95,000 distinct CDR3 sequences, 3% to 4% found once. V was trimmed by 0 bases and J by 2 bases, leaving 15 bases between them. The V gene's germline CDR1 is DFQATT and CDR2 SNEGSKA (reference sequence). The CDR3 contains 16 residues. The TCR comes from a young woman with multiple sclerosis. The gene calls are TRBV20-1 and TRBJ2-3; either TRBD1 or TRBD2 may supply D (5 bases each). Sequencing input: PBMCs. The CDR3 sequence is CSARDWENRPTDTQYF. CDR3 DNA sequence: TGCAGTGCTAGAGATTGGGAGAACAGGCCCACAGATACGCAGTATTTT.